The entry that follows covers one TCR beta chain sequence. The V gene's germline CDR1 is MNHEY and CDR2 SMNVEV (reference sequence). This CDR3 comprises 12 residues. With 5 bases removed from V and 7 bases from J, the gap between germline ends came to 9 bases. The data were taken from a study of blood T cell repertoires in COVID-19. Repertoires were generated with immunoSEQ multiplex PCR, while TCRdb's copy carries only in-frame clones and drops some. The sample yields 150,000 to 200,000 clones, 84% seen once. Sequences were obtained from PBMCs or T cells enriched from blood (not recorded which). This TCR was sampled from a man aged 45-65 years who had recovered from COVID-19. The V call is TRBV27, the J call TRBJ1-5; the D is unclear. The CDR3 sequence: CASSATSQPQHF. DNA for the CDR3: TGTGCCAGCAGTGCGACATCCCAGCCCCAGCATTTT.